This entry lists 3 T cell receptor beta chains sequenced from one sample in a study of CD8 T cells in ankylosing spondylitis (TCRdb year 2017). The method behind the library was 5' RACE. TCRdb shows the sequencer as Illumina HiSeq 2500. TCRdb reprocessed the public reads (quality trimming at Q25 with fastp, clone calling with MiXCR) and kept in-frame beta chains. Merged by CDR3 protein, the rows form single entries marked with the most common genes and DNA. This sample is represented by about 260,000 distinct CDR3 sequences; about 20% of them were singletons. The top ten clonotypes cover 7.5% to 9% of the sample. Material for sequencing was blood, either unsorted or a sorted T cell fraction (not recorded which). The receptors derive from a male donor with ankylosing spondylitis or in good health (not recorded which).

This chain links TRBV5-6 with TRBJ2-3; D unresolved. The CDR3 contains 15 residues. The V end was cut by 2 bases, the J end by 2 bases, with 12 bases between. CDR1 and CDR2 (germline): SGHDT, YYEEEE. CDR3 loop: CASSFGALSTDTQYF. The CDR3 DNA follows: TGTGCCAGCAGCTTTGGAGCCCTCTCCACAGATACGCAGTATTTT.

This clonotype has only one observation. The V gene is TRBV29-1, the J gene TRBJ2-2; a possible D gene is TRBD2 (5 bases). The germline CDR1 and CDR2 sequences are SQVTM and ANQGSEA. Trimming left V 5 bases short and J 2 bases short, with 6 bases between. This CDR3 region has 12 residues. The CDR3 nucleotides are TGCAGCGTTCGGGGTAACACCGGGGAGCTGTTTTTT. Its translation: CSVRGNTGELFF.

The chain carries TRBV25-1 and TRBJ1-5; unclear D gene. This CDR3 region has 16 residues. Trimming removed 2 bases from V and 7 bases from J, with 18 bases in between. The germline CDR1 and CDR2 sequences are MGHDK and SYGVNS. This CDR3 is CASSEVLGSVKQPQHF. The CDR3 DNA sequence: TGTGCCAGCAGTGAAGTTTTGGGGAGCGTGAAGCAGCCCCAGCATTTT. The whole variable domain, remainder taken from reference TRBV25-1 and TRBJ1-5, is EADIYQTPRYLVIGTGKKITLECSQTMGHDKMYWYQQDPGMELHLIHYSYGVNSTEKGDLSSESTVSRIRTEHFPLTLESARPSHTSQYLCASSEVLGSVKQPQHFGDGTRLSIL.